A selection of T cell receptor beta chains follows, all from one sample in a study of T cells in Graves' hyperthyroidism and ophthalmopathy. TCRdb analysed the multiplex PCR reads with MiXCR anew, one entry per CDR3 protein. Found here are about 540,000 distinct CDR3 sequences, roughly 46% of them singletons; the top ten hold 6.5% to 9%. Sequencing was carried out using peripheral blood or thyroid tissue (not recorded which). These receptors were collected from a young woman with Graves' hyperthyroidism. Each CDR3 is given with its conserved first and last residue. Each record gives: V gene, D gene, clone size, J gene, CDR3 DNA, CDR3 protein. The D gene is left open where the match is weak. Rows give clone size only sometimes, using once, few, many, or a class for an expanded clone.

TRBV10-3,TRBD1,many,TRBJ1-1,TGTGCCAATCGACAGGGTTTAGGGAACACTGAAGCTTTCTTT,CANRQGLGNTEAFF
TRBV7-2,-,-,TRBJ1-5,TGTGCCAGCAGCTTAGGGACAGTCGGCAATCAGCCCCAGCATTTT,CASSLGTVGNQPQHF
TRBV24-1,-,few,TRBJ2-5,TGTGCCAGCAGTTCAAAGGTGCAGGGGAGAGAGACCCAGTACTTC,CASSSKVQGRETQYF
TRBV5-1,-,-,TRBJ2-2,TGCGCCAGCAGCGGGACATGGGGCCTCGGCACCGGGGAGCTGTTTTTT,CASSGTWGLGTGELFF
TRBV7-9,TRBD1,many,TRBJ1-2,TGTGCCAGCAGCTCAGCACAGGGGATGTATGGCTACACCTTC,CASSSAQGMYGYTF
TRBV12-3/TRBV12-4,-,-,TRBJ1-3,TGTGCCAGCAGTCCAACGGCAGGTCGAAACACCATATATTTT,CASSPTAGRNTIYF
TRBV11-2,-,-,TRBJ2-7,TGTGCCAGCAGTTTTGTTATAGGGAGGGAGCAGTACTTC,CASSFVIGREQYF
TRBV19,TRBD1,-,TRBJ1-1,TGTGCCAGCCTGACAGGGCGAAACACTGAAGCTTTCTTT,CASLTGRNTEAFF
TRBV9,-,-,TRBJ2-7,TGTGCCAGCAGCGCCCACGGACCAGCGGGTTCGAGCGAGCAGTACTTC,CASSAHGPAGSSEQYF
TRBV5-1,TRBD1,-,TRBJ1-1,TGCGCCAGCAGCACAGGACAGGGGAACACTGAAGCTTCCTTT,CASSTGQGNTEASF
TRBV29-1,TRBD1,-,TRBJ2-2,TGCAGCGTGATGGGACAGACCGGGGAGCTGTTTTTT,CSVMGQTGELFF
TRBV2,-,-,TRBJ1-2,TGTGCTAGAGGTGGACCAGCTAACTATGGCCACACCTTC,CARGGPANYGHTF
TRBV9,TRBD2,-,TRBJ2-2,TGTGCCAGCAAAGCGGGAGGGAACACCGGGGAGCTGTTTTTT,CASKAGGNTGELFF
TRBV29-1,-,-,TRBJ1-2,TGCAGCGTTGAAGGCGGGGGCTACACCTTC,CSVEGGGYTF
TRBV9,-,-,TRBJ2-7,TGTGCCAGCAGCGTAGGGGACATCACCTACGAGCAGTACTTC,CASSVGDITYEQYF
TRBV24-1,TRBD1,-,TRBJ2-7,TGTGCCACCAGTGACACGGGACAGACTACCTACGAGCAGTACTTC,CATSDTGQTTYEQYF
TRBV2,-,many,TRBJ1-3,TGTGCCAGCAGGAAGGGGGGAGGAAACACCATATATTTT,CASRKGGGNTIYF
TRBV2,-,few,TRBJ1-1,TGTGCCACCGGGTGGGCCAACACTGAAGCTTTCTTT,CATGWANTEAFF
TRBV10-1,TRBD2,many,TRBJ2-5,TGCGCCAGCAGTGAAATGCGGGAGTGCTTTGAGACCCAGTACTTC,CASSEMRECFETQYF
TRBV20-1,-,-,TRBJ1-6,TGCAGTGCGAGCAGGGAGGCCGAGGATAATTCACCCCTCCACTTT,CSASREAEDNSPLHF
TRBV29-1,-,-,TRBJ1-2,TGCAGCGTTGAAGAGGCAAGGGACGGCTACACCTTC,CSVEEARDGYTF
TRBV7-4,-,few,TRBJ1-1,TGTGCCAGCAGCTTAAACGGCCTGGACACTGAAGCTTTCTTT,CASSLNGLDTEAFF
TRBV25-1,TRBD2,-,TRBJ2-7,TGTGCCAGCAGTGATAGCGGGAGTGATACCTACGAGCAGTACTTC,CASSDSGSDTYEQYF
TRBV25-1,-,-,TRBJ2-7,TGTGCCAGCAGTTGCCCCAGCGTTAATCACAGCTCCTACGAGCAGTACTTC,CASSCPSVNHSSYEQYF
TRBV15,-,few,TRBJ2-6,TGTGCCACCAGCAGAGGGACAGACAACGTCCTGACTTTC,CATSRGTDNVLTF
TRBV14,-,once,TRBJ1-6,TGTGCCAGCAGCATTCGTCGACTGGTCTATGATTCACCCCTCCACTTT,CASSIRRLVYDSPLHF
TRBV5-6,-,-,TRBJ1-6,TGCGCCAGCAGCCGGGCCACTCAGACTTCACCCCTCCACTTT,CASSRATQTSPLHF
TRBV7-1,TRBD2,-,TRBJ2-7,TGTGCCAGCAGCCCGGATACTAGCGGGTTCTACGAGCAGTACTTC,CASSPDTSGFYEQYF
TRBV5-1,TRBD1,few,TRBJ1-4,TGCGCCAGCAGCAGGGACAGGGATAATGAAAAACTGTTTTTT,CASSRDRDNEKLFF
TRBV7-9,TRBD2,-,TRBJ2-2,TGTGCCGGCAGCCCCCGGGCGGGAGGTTGGACCGGGGAGCTGTTTTTT,CAGSPRAGGWTGELFF
TRBV14,TRBD1,-,TRBJ1-2,TGTGCCAGCAGCTCACAGGGACAGGGGAGCTATGGCTACACCTTC,CASSSQGQGSYGYTF
TRBV29-1,-,-,TRBJ1-1,TGCAGCTTAGCTCTGGAAAACACTGAAGCTTTCTTT,CSLALENTEAFF
TRBV19,TRBD2,few,TRBJ2-7,TGTGCCAGTAGCCCTAGCGGGAGGACCTCCTACGAGCAGTACTTC,CASSPSGRTSYEQYF
TRBV29-1,-,-,TRBJ2-2,TGCAGCGTCACGACTATCTCCAGAATGAACACCGGGGAGCTGTTTTTT,CSVTTISRMNTGELFF
TRBV7-9,TRBD1,many,TRBJ1-2,TGTGCCAGCAGCCAATCTGGACAGGGGATCTATGGCTACACCTTC,CASSQSGQGIYGYTF
TRBV2,-,-,TRBJ1-6,TGTGCCAGCAGTTACTCAGGGGTAGATTCACCCCTCCACTTT,CASSYSGVDSPLHF
TRBV11-3,TRBD2,-,TRBJ2-5,TGTGCCAGCAGCCACCGGACTAGCGCAGGCCAAGAGACCCAGTACTTC,CASSHRTSAGQETQYF